The source of this TCR beta chain is a study of blood T cell repertoires in COVID-19. Overall study context: The United States, Italy and Spain were the sources of the acute and convalescent COVID-19 samples. From T cells, B-cell-depleted T cells, or PBMCs came the material, which was cDNA or gDNA.

The germline V gene encodes CDR1 SGHTA and CDR2 FQGNSA. The V and J ends lost 5 bases and 2 bases respectively, with 16 bases between them. The CDR3 extends over 15 amino acids. Per the authors' pipeline: Amplifying reference gene primers gave estimates of nucleated cell counts. Repertoires were generated with immunoSEQ multiplex PCR, while TCRdb's copy carries only in-frame clones and drops some. The DNA was the basis for D and trimming; V, J and clone size are from that table. The repertoire holds about 200,000 clones, with around four fifths as singletons. The chain joins TRBV7-2 to TRBJ2-7; D possibly corresponds to TRBD2 (5 bases). The sample was peripheral blood. This clonotype was sampled from a woman between 65 and 79 years old with active or convalescent COVID-19. CDR3 amino acids: CASSRGGQYPYEQYF. CDR3 nucleotides: TGTGCCAGCAGCAGAGGAGGCCAGTATCCCTACGAGCAGTACTTC.